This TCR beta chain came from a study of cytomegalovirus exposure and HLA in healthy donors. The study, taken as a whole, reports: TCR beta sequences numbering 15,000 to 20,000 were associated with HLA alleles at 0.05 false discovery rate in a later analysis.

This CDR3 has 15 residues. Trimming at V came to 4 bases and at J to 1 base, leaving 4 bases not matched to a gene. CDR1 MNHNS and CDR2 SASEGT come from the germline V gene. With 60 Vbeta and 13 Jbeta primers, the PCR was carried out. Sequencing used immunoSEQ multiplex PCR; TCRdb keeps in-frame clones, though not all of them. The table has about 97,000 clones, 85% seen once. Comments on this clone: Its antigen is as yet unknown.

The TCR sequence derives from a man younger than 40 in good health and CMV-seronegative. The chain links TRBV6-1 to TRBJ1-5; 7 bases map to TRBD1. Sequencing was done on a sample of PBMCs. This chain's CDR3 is CASSVTGASNQPQHF. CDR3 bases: TGTGCCAGCAGTGTCACAGGGGCGAGCAATCAGCCCCAGCATTTT.